This T cell receptor beta chain came from a study of blood T cell repertoires in COVID-19. The assay was immunoSEQ multiplex PCR, and TCRdb's table has in-frame clones only and misses some. This table holds about 360,000 clones, around four fifths found once. Points on this clone: This specimen includes other DNA sequences encoding the same CDR3.

Trimming pared 2 bases from V and 2 bases from J, leaving 6 bases between. CDR3 length: 13 residues. Germline CDR1 is KGHSH and CDR2 is LQKENI. The chain recombines TRBV18 with TRBJ1-1; D remains ambiguous. The sample consisted of peripheral blood. This clonotype was sampled from a man younger than 40 with active or convalescent COVID-19. The CDR3 coding sequence is TGTGCCAGCTCACCAGGCAGAAACACTGAAGCTTTCTTT. Amino acids: CASSPGRNTEAFF.